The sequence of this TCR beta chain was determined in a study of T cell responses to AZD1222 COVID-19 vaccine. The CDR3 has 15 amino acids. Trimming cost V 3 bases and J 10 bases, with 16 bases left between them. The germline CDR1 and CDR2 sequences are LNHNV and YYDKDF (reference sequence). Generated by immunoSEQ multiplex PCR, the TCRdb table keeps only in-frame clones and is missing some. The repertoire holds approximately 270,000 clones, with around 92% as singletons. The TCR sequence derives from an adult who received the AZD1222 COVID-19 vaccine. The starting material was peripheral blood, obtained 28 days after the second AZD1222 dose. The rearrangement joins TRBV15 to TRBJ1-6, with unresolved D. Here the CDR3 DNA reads TGTGCCACCAGCAGTGGCGCAGCTACCGGATCACCCCTCCACTTT. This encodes CATSSGAATGSPLHF.